Listed below are T cell receptor beta chains from one sample, sequenced in a study of cytomegalovirus exposure and HLA in healthy donors. Produced via immunoSEQ multiplex PCR; TCRdb's table is partial and in-frame only. Its table lists approximately 210,000 clones. The sequenced material came from PBMCs. These receptors were collected from a young woman in good health and CMV-seropositive. The CDR3 runs from the conserved cysteine through the conserved F or W. The D gene is left open where the match is weak.

V gene,J gene,D gene,CDR3 protein,CDR3 DNA
TRBV28,TRBJ2-7,NA,CASRAVAYEQYF,TGTGCCAGCAGGGCCGTGGCCTACGAGCAGTACTTC
TRBV4-1,TRBJ2-7,NA,CASSPRAGLHEQYF,TGCGCCAGCAGCCCGCGAGCAGGGCTCCACGAGCAGTACTTC
TRBV6-1,TRBJ2-1,NA,CASSEEGDTTYNEQFF,TGTGCCAGCAGTGAAGAGGGGGATACGACCTACAATGAGCAGTTCTTC
TRBV27,TRBJ1-4,NA,CASSPRRGSVEKLFF,TGTGCCAGCAGTCCTCGGAGGGGTTCTGTAGAAAAACTGTTTTTT
TRBV5-1,TRBJ2-5,TRBD2,CASSDVSGRARETQYF,TGCGCCAGCAGCGACGTTAGCGGGAGGGCCCGGGAGACCCAGTACTTC
TRBV5-1,TRBJ1-1,TRBD1,CASSYDRGRSIEAFF,TGCGCCAGCAGCTACGACAGGGGGAGATCAATTGAAGCTTTCTTT
TRBV10-1,TRBJ1-1,NA,CASRAGLGMNTEAFF,TGCGCCAGCCGCGCGGGGCTAGGAATGAACACTGAAGCTTTCTTT
TRBV15,TRBJ2-7,NA,CATSRDRYEQYF,TGTGCCACCAGCAGGGACAGATACGAGCAGTACTTC
TRBV7-8,TRBJ1-6,NA,CASSYGQYNSPLHF,TGTGCCAGCAGCTATGGGCAGTATAATTCACCCCTCCACTTT
TRBV27,TRBJ2-2,TRBD2,CASSSWGTSGTGELFF,TGTGCCAGCAGTTCATGGGGGACTAGCGGGACCGGGGAGCTGTTTTTT
TRBV18,TRBJ1-5,TRBD1,CASSHRDRDQPQHF,TGTGCCAGCTCACACCGGGACAGGGATCAGCCCCAGCATTTT
TRBV9,TRBJ2-7,TRBD1,CASSPRQGRLDEQYF,TGTGCCAGCAGCCCCCGACAGGGGAGGTTAGACGAGCAGTACTTC
TRBV19,TRBJ1-2,TRBD1,CASSIAGTGSRYTF,TGTGCCAGTAGTATAGCCGGGACAGGGTCACGCTACACCTTC
TRBV2,TRBJ1-5,NA,CASSLPGHWDQPQHF,TGTGCCAGCAGTCTACCGGGACATTGGGATCAGCCCCAGCATTTT
TRBV7-9,TRBJ1-5,NA,CASSLGEWGEANQPQHF,TGTGCCAGCAGCTTAGGGGAGTGGGGGGAGGCCAATCAGCCCCAGCATTTT
TRBV6-1,TRBJ2-1,TRBD2,CASSVLSGDYNEQFF,TGTGCCAGCAGTGTCTTGAGCGGGGATTACAATGAGCAGTTCTTC
TRBV6-5,TRBJ1-5,TRBD1,CASSFPPSDRSQPQHF,TGTGCCAGCAGTTTTCCCCCCTCGGACAGGTCTCAGCCCCAGCATTTT
TRBV7-8,TRBJ2-7,NA,CASSLLSGEVPYEQYF,TGTGCCAGCAGCTTACTTTCGGGAGAGGTCCCCTACGAGCAGTACTTC
TRBV19,TRBJ2-7,TRBD1,CASSSIEGANEQYF,TGTGCCAGTAGCTCAATAGAGGGGGCCAACGAGCAGTACTTC
TRBV25-1,TRBJ1-4,NA,CASSKPNEKLFF,TGTGCCAGCAGTAAGCCGAATGAAAAACTGTTTTTT
TRBV5-1,TRBJ2-7,TRBD1,CASSRDSYYEQYF,TGCGCCAGCAGCCGGGACAGTTACTACGAGCAGTACTTC
TRBV2,TRBJ2-1,NA,CASSGSGQISYNEQFF,TGTGCCAGCAGTGGATCTGGGCAGATCTCCTACAATGAGCAGTTCTTC
TRBV7-2,TRBJ2-5,NA,CASSLRQSQETQYF,TGTGCCAGCAGCTTAAGACAGAGCCAAGAGACCCAGTACTTC
TRBV4-1,TRBJ1-3,TRBD1,CASSQAGTGIPIYF,TGCGCCAGCAGCCAAGCGGGGACAGGGATTCCCATATATTTT
TRBV5-6,TRBJ2-3,NA,CASSLNGGGTDTQYF,TGTGCCAGCAGCTTGAACGGGGGTGGCACAGATACGCAGTATTTT
TRBV10-3,TRBJ1-3,NA,CAIRPTTRGSGNTIYF,TGTGCCATCAGACCCACTACCCGCGGCTCTGGAAACACCATATATTTT
TRBV4-2,TRBJ2-7,TRBD2,CASSQERRLAGYEQYF,TGTGCCAGCAGCCAAGAACGAAGACTAGCGGGTTACGAGCAGTACTTC
TRBV29-1,TRBJ1-1,TRBD1,CSVRTGGEEAFF,TGCAGCGTCCGCACAGGGGGCGAAGAAGCTTTCTTT
TRBV7-6,TRBJ1-5,TRBD1,CASSWGQGDQPQHF,TGTGCCAGCAGCTGGGGACAGGGGGATCAGCCCCAGCATTTT
TRBV6-5,TRBJ2-7,NA,CASSYADTSYEQYF,TGTGCCAGCAGTTACGCAGACACCTCCTACGAGCAGTACTTC
TRBV6-5,TRBJ1-1,NA,CASEGRMNTEAFF,TGTGCCAGCGAGGGCCGCATGAACACTGAAGCTTTCTTT
TRBV28,TRBJ1-2,NA,CASSQPPLDRIYGYTF,TGTGCCAGCAGTCAACCCCCACTTGACAGAATCTATGGCTACACCTTC
TRBV19,TRBJ2-1,TRBD1,CASSFGYRGNEQFF,TGTGCCAGTAGTTTCGGGTACAGGGGGAATGAGCAGTTCTTC
TRBV5-1,TRBJ2-1,NA,CASSLAGSYNEQFF,TGCGCCAGCAGCTTGGCAGGGTCCTACAATGAGCAGTTCTTC
TRBV6-5,TRBJ1-4,NA,CASSYSLGNEKLFF,TGTGCCAGCAGTTACTCGCTCGGGAATGAAAAACTGTTTTTT
TRBV10-3,TRBJ2-2,TRBD1,CAIGQGENTGELFF,TGTGCCATCGGACAGGGGGAGAACACCGGGGAGCTGTTTTTT
TRBV11-2,TRBJ1-5,NA,CASSLGGGPQHF,TGTGCCAGCAGCTTAGGCGGGGGGCCCCAGCATTTT
TRBV4-1,TRBJ1-2,NA,CASSQEGLAGADGYTF,TGCGCCAGCAGCCAAGAAGGGCTGGCAGGGGCGGATGGCTACACCTTC
TRBV5-5,TRBJ1-5,NA,CASSLRALNQPQHF,TGTGCCAGCAGCTTGCGAGCCCTTAATCAGCCCCAGCATTTT
TRBV27,TRBJ2-3,NA,CASSSPGGTSVYTQYF,TGTGCCAGCAGTTCCCCCGGGGGGACATCTGTCTATACGCAGTATTTT